This passage covers 16 T cell receptor beta chains from one sample sequenced in a study of cytomegalovirus exposure and HLA in healthy donors (dated by TCRdb to about 2017). The library came from the immunoSEQ multiplex PCR assay. As stored in TCRdb, this immuneACCESS dataset retains in-frame rearrangements with V and J assigned. A fraction of the clones does not appear; measured against another copy, unresolved V genes explain less than half of the discrepancy, and the remainder lacks a known reason. Present in this sample are 60,000 to 80,000 clones, around 94% of which were seen just once. 3.2% of the sample belongs to the ten largest clones. Input material: PBMCs. The receptors were sampled from a woman aged 18-30 years in good health and CMV-seropositive.

The chain has TRBV7-2 and TRBJ2-7; TRBD2 agrees at 10 bases. The CDR3 is 15 amino acids. The V gene end was trimmed by 2 bases and the J gene end by 4 bases; junction bases not matched to a gene: 5. CDR1 SGHTA and CDR2 FQGNSA come from the germline V gene. In nucleotides, the CDR3 is TGTGCCAGCAGCTTATCTAGCGGGAGTGGGTACGAGCAGTACTTC. Translated, it gives CASSLSSGSGYEQYF.

In this sample, this clone turned up once. J is TRBJ1-4 and V is TRBV6-6, with a possible D match to TRBD1 (5 bases). Trimming left V 6 bases short and J 8 bases short, with 22 bases between. Germline assignment: CDR1 MNHNY and CDR2 SVGAGI (reference sequence). This CDR3 is built from 16 residues. The CDR3 here is CASSPTSGGILEKLFF. In DNA form, the CDR3 reads TGTGCCAGCAGCCCCACCAGTGGGGGGATCCTGGAAAAACTGTTTTTT.

This clone was counted once. Here the CDR3 reads CASSGGGRDEKLFF. CDR3 nucleotides: TGTGCCAGCAGTGGAGGGGGGAGGGATGAAAAACTGTTTTTT. V usage is TRBV6-1 and J usage is TRBJ1-4; possibly TRBD1 for D (6 bases). Germline V lookup: CDR1 MNHNS, CDR2 SASEGT. Trimming left V 4 bases short and J 6 bases short, with 12 bases between. This CDR3 spans 14 amino acids.

The chain has TRBV30 and TRBJ1-2; D is ambiguous. The CDR3 runs to 10 residues. With 5 bases removed from V and 12 bases from J, the gap between germline ends came to 13 bases. Germline CDR1 reads GTSNPN; CDR2 reads SVGIG (reference sequence). The CDR3 loop reads CAWGRDINTF. The CDR3 DNA reads TGTGCCTGGGGTCGGGATATCAACACCTTC.

The rearrangement uses TRBV2 and TRBJ1-1; D uncertain. The V end lost 10 bases, the J end lost 6 bases, and 18 bases lay between the germline ends. CDR1 and CDR2 from the germline V gene are SNHLY and FYNNEI. CDR3 size: 13 residues. CDR3 sequence reads: CATTERVRAEAFF. The CDR3 coding sequence is TGTGCCACTACGGAGAGGGTTCGGGCTGAAGCTTTCTTT.

This rearrangement joins TRBV28 to TRBJ1-5; TRBD1 matches 8 bases. CDR1 is MDHEN, CDR2 SYDVKM, per germline. CDR3 length equals 14 residues. Trimming removed 1 base from V and 9 bases from J; junction bases left unmatched: 5. CDR3 DNA sequence: TGTGCCAGCAGTTTATCGTCAGGGGGCAGGCCCCAGCATTTT. Encoded protein: CASSLSSGGRPQHF.

This chain joins TRBV7-3 and TRBJ2-5, with D tentatively TRBD2 (6 bases). V was cut by 5 bases and J by 5 bases, with 18 bases left in between. This CDR3 has 15 amino acids. Germline V gene data show CDR1 as SGHTA and CDR2 as FQGTGA. CDR3 in DNA: TGTGCCAGCAGCCAAGGTGGAGGGGTTAGGGAGACCCAGTACTTC. This gives the protein CASSQGGGVRETQYF.

The chain recombines TRBV9 with TRBJ2-1, with D possibly matching TRBD1 (6 bases). V dropped 4 bases and J dropped 3 bases, with 23 bases sitting between them. This CDR3 has 18 amino acids. Germline V gene sequence: CDR1 SGDLS, CDR2 YYNGEE. The CDR3 nucleotides are TGTGCCAGCAGCCCCCTTTTCGGGGCACGGGGACACTACAATGAGCAGTTCTTC. This codes for CASSPLFGARGHYNEQFF.

This clone was recorded once. The genes are TRBV18 and TRBJ2-7; D perhaps matches TRBD1 (6 bases). CDR3 length equals 15 residues. Trimming pared 4 bases from V and 6 bases from J, leaving 19 bases between. Per germline, CDR1 KGHSH and CDR2 LQKENI. CDR3 nucleotides: TGTGCCAGCTCACGGGGGCCCGATCTCACCTTCGAGCAGTACTTC. Its protein is CASSRGPDLTFEQYF.

The gene calls are TRBV4-2 and TRBJ2-3; TRBD2 might be the D (5 bases). V lost 4 bases and J lost 2, with 13 bases in between. The germline gives CDR1 LGHNA, CDR2 YNFKEQ. This CDR3 comprises 15 residues. The CDR3 spells CASSLQTGNTDTQYF. CDR3 nucleotides: TGTGCCAGCAGCCTCCAAACCGGGAACACAGATACGCAGTATTTT.

This clone was detected once. The V and J genes are TRBV6-5 and TRBJ2-5, with 11 bases identical to TRBD2. The V segment lost 5 bases and the J segment 5 bases; nucleotides outside the gene matches: 4. Germline V lookup: CDR1 MNHEY, CDR2 SVGAGI. The CDR3 consists of 14 residues. In DNA, the CDR3 is TGTGCCAGCAGTCGGACTAGCGGGTGGGAGACCCAGTACTTC. This encodes CASSRTSGWETQYF.

This chain joins TRBV28 and TRBJ1-2; the D is unclear. This CDR3 has 11 residues. The ends were cut back, 6 bases at V and 3 bases at J, with 5 bases in the middle. Looked up from germline, CDR1 is MDHEN and CDR2 is SYDVKM. CDR3 in DNA: TGTGCCAGCAGCGCGTACTATGGCTACACCTTC. Amino acids: CASSAYYGYTF.

This chain links TRBV7-8 with TRBJ2-1; 10 bases map to TRBD2. Germline trimming cut 3 bases from V and 9 bases from J; bases unmatched to any gene: 11. The CDR3 contains 16 residues. Germline V gene sequence: CDR1 SGHVS, CDR2 FQNEAQ. The CDR3 DNA follows: TGTGCCAGCAGCTTGGGCCCAGCGGGAGGGATACCTGAGCAGTTCTTC. Residues: CASSLGPAGGIPEQFF.

The chain employs TRBV4-3 and TRBJ1-6; 8 bases agree with TRBD1. In germline, CDR1 is LGHNA, CDR2 YSLEER. The CDR3 runs to 16 residues. The V segment lost 1 base and the J segment 7 bases; nucleotides outside the gene matches: 6. This chain's CDR3 is CASSQARTGSNSPLHF. CDR3 coding DNA: TGCGCCAGCAGCCAAGCGCGGACAGGGTCAAATTCACCCCTCCACTTT.

The gene calls are TRBV9 and TRBJ1-6; a possible D gene is TRBD1 (6 bases). CDR3 length equals 14 residues. Germline CDR1 and CDR2: SGDLS and YYNGEE. V was pared by 0 bases and J by 5 bases, with 6 bases between. CDR3 DNA: TGTGCCAGCAGCGTAGCAGGGGATAATTCACCCCTCCACTTT. This sequence encodes CASSVAGDNSPLHF.

The rearrangement links TRBV6-6 to TRBJ1-3; no reliable D call. Germline V gene lookup returns CDR1 MNHNY and CDR2 SVGAGI (reference sequence). V was clipped by 6 bases and J by 0 bases, with 12 bases between them. The CDR3 consists of 15 residues. The CDR3 DNA sequence: TGTGCCAGCAGCCCTGGGCCCAACTCTGGAAACACCATATATTTT. Residues: CASSPGPNSGNTIYF.